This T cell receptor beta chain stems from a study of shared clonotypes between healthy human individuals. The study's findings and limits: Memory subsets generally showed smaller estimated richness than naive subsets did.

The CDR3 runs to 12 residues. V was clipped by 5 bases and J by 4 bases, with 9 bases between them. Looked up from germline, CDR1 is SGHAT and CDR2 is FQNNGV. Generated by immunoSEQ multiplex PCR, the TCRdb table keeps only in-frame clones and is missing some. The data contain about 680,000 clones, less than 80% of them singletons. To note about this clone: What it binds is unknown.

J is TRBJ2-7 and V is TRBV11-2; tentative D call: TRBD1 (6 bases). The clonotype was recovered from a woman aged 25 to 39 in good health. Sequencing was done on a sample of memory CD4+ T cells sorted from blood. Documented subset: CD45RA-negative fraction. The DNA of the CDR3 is TGTGCCAGCAGCGCCACAGGGTACGAGCAGTACTTC. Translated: CASSATGYEQYF.